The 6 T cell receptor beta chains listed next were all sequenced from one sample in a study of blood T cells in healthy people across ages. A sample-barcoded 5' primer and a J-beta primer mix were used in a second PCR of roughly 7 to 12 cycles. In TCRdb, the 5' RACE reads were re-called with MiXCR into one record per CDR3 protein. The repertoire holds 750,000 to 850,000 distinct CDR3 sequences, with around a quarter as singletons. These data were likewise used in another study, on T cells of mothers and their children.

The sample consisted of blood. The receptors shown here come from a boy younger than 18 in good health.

CDR3 sequence reads: CSTLGTGFGEQYF. For the CDR3, the DNA is TGCAGCACTTTGGGGACAGGGTTCGGAGAGCAGTACTTC. The chain is built from TRBV29-1 and TRBJ2-5; 9 bases agree with TRBD1. V gave up 8 bases and J gave up 11 bases; unmatched junction bases: 15. The CDR3 is 13 residues long. From germline, CDR1 is SQVTM and CDR2 ANQGSEA.

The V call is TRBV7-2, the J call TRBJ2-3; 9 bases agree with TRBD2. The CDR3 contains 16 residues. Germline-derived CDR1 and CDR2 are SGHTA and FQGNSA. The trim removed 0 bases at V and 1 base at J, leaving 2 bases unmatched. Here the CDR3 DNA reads TGTGCCAGCAGCTTAGCAAGACTAGCGGGCACAGATACGCAGTATTTT. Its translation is CASSLARLAGTDTQYF.

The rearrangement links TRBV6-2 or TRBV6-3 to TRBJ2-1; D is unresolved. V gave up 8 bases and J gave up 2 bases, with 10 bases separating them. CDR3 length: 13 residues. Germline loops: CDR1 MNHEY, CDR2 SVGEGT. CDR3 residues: CASEQQPYNEQFF. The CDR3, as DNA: TGTGCCAGCGAACAACAGCCCTACAATGAGCAGTTCTTC.

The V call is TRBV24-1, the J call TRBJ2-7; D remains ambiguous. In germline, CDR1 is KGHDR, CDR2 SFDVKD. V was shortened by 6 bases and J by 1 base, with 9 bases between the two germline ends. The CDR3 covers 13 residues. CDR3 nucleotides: TGTGCCACCAGTTCAACAGCTTCCTACGAGCAGTACTTC. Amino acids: CATSSTASYEQYF.

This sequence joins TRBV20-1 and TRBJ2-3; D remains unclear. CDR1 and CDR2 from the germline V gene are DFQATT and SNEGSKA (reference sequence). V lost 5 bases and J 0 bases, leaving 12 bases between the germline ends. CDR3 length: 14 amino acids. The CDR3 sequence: CSAGIGVSTDTQYF. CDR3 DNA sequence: TGCAGTGCTGGGATTGGGGTCAGCACAGATACGCAGTATTTT.

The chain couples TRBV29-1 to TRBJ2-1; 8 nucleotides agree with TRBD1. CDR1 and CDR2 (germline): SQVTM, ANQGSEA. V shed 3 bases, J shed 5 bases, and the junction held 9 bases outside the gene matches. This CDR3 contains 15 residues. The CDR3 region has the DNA TGCAGCGTTGAGGGGACAGGTTTCGCGGACAATGAGCAGTTCTTC. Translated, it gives CSVEGTGFADNEQFF.